The sequence of this T cell receptor beta chain was determined in a study of T cells expressing NK-cell markers. With the 5' RACE reads reprocessed, TCRdb shows one record per CDR3 protein and no DNA. The sample has 550,000 or so distinct CDR3 sequences. The CDR3 extends over 15 amino acids. CDR1 is DFQATT, CDR2 SNEGSKA, per germline (reference sequence). The receptor was isolated from a man younger than 30 in good health. This chain joins TRBV20-1 and TRBJ2-1; TCRdb proposes TRBD2, but this gene call is untestable without DNA. The source material was blood T cells: a sorted CD56 or NKG2C T cell subset, CD4+ or CD8+ T cells, or bulk PBMC T cells (not recorded which). CDR3 region: CSARDSVSLAGGQFF.